Listed below are T cell receptor beta chains from one sample, sequenced in a study of blood T cell repertoires in COVID-19. Assay used: immunoSEQ multiplex PCR; TCRdb lists only in-frame clones, some missing. The top ten clones hold under 4% of a sample with about 190,000 clones, roughly 80% of them seen once. What was sequenced was PBMCs or T cells enriched from blood (not recorded which). Receptors originate from a woman under 40 who had recovered from COVID-19. Each CDR3 is given without its conserved first and last residue. The order of the fields is V gene, D gene, CDR3 protein. The D gene is left open where the match is weak.

TRBV18 NA ASSPGAGSYEQY
TRBV6-4 NA ASSDLEGSAGELF
TRBV5-1 TRBD2 ASRTSGSHEQY
TRBV3-1/TRBV3-2 NA ASSRAGSDEKLF
TRBV2 NA ASGGGGTETQY
TRBV7-9 TRBD1 ASSLGQAFNQPQH
TRBV11-3 TRBD1 ASSVTGVSTGELF
TRBV30 TRBD1 AWSGDRGWYEQY
TRBV19 NA ASTSQGLNSPLH
TRBV7-9 TRBD1 ASSQPVRGTVLSNYGYT
TRBV28 TRBD1 ASSSRTGGFGYT
TRBV15 TRBD1 ATSRDSLGQAMDGYT
TRBV6-4 TRBD2 ASSEAGGPTDTQY
TRBV11-2 TRBD1 ASSLMTGGYT
TRBV25-1 NA ASSETRVQETQY
TRBV4-2 TRBD2 ASSQFSGLASSYEQY